The rows below give T cell receptor beta chains drawn from one sample of a study of spatial heterogeneity in lung cancer. In TCRdb, the 5' RACE reads were re-called with MiXCR into one record per CDR3 protein. The sample carries fewer than 1,500 distinct CDR3 sequences, about 7.8% recorded once. The specimen was normal lung tissue next to the tumor, collected at surgery. The receptors were sampled from a female donor with early-stage non-small cell lung cancer. The CDR3 runs from the conserved cysteine through the conserved F or W. A D gene is named only where the DNA matches it firmly. A row's size may be missing; if present it is once, few, many or a size class.

J gene: TRBJ2-1; D gene: TRBD2; clone size: large; CDR3 length: 15; V gene: TRBV5-4; CDR3 DNA: TGTGCCAGCAGCTTGTCTAGCGGGGGAGACAATGAGCAGTTCTTC; CDR3 protein: CASSLSSGGDNEQFF
J gene: TRBJ2-2; D gene: -; clone size: medium-sized; CDR3 length: 15; V gene: TRBV6-2/TRBV6-3; CDR3 DNA: TGTGCCAGCAGCTACTCCGAGGGGGTAGCCGGGGAGCTGTTTTTT; CDR3 protein: CASSYSEGVAGELFF
J gene: TRBJ1-1; D gene: -; clone size: -; CDR3 length: 13; V gene: TRBV4-3; CDR3 DNA: TGCGCCAGCAGCCCTCAGGGGTTAACTGAAGCTTTCTTT; CDR3 protein: CASSPQGLTEAFF
J gene: TRBJ2-7; D gene: -; clone size: medium-sized; CDR3 length: 15; V gene: TRBV4-1; CDR3 DNA: TGCGCCAGCAGCCAAGTCACGGGGCGAGTAACGGAGCAGTACTTC; CDR3 protein: CASSQVTGRVTEQYF
J gene: TRBJ1-2; D gene: -; clone size: large; CDR3 length: 12; V gene: TRBV12-3/TRBV12-4; CDR3 DNA: TGTGCCAGCAGCATAGACAGTCTTGGCTACACCTTC; CDR3 protein: CASSIDSLGYTF
J gene: TRBJ1-4; D gene: TRBD1; clone size: -; CDR3 length: 15; V gene: TRBV9; CDR3 DNA: TGTGCCAGCAGCTTGATTGGACAGGGAAATGAAAAACTGTTTTTT; CDR3 protein: CASSLIGQGNEKLFF
J gene: TRBJ2-1; D gene: TRBD2; clone size: large; CDR3 length: 16; V gene: TRBV7-2; CDR3 DNA: TGTGCCAGCAGCCTTAGCGGGAGGGGATGGGCCAATGAGCAGTTCTTC; CDR3 protein: CASSLSGRGWANEQFF
J gene: TRBJ2-1; D gene: TRBD2; clone size: many; CDR3 length: 15; V gene: TRBV7-8; CDR3 DNA: TGTGCCAGCAGCTTTCGGCGGGGGGGCTCTTCTGAGCAGTTCTTC; CDR3 protein: CASSFRRGGSSEQFF
J gene: TRBJ2-7; D gene: TRBD2; clone size: -; CDR3 length: 13; V gene: TRBV20-1; CDR3 DNA: TGCAGTGCTATTACTAGCGGGGCCTACGAGCAGTACTTC; CDR3 protein: CSAITSGAYEQYF
J gene: TRBJ2-1; D gene: -; clone size: few; CDR3 length: 15; V gene: TRBV15; CDR3 DNA: TGTGCCACCAGCAGAGAGGGCAGGGGATTGAATGAGCAGTTCTTC; CDR3 protein: CATSREGRGLNEQFF
J gene: TRBJ2-3; D gene: TRBD2; clone size: medium-sized; CDR3 length: 15; V gene: TRBV24-1; CDR3 DNA: TGTGCCACCAGTGCGAGCGGGAGCGTCTTGGATACGCAGTATTTT; CDR3 protein: CATSASGSVLDTQYF
J gene: TRBJ2-7; D gene: TRBD2; clone size: medium-sized; CDR3 length: 12; V gene: TRBV20-1; CDR3 DNA: TGCAGTGCTAGATGGGGGGGTTACGAGCAGTACTTC; CDR3 protein: CSARWGGYEQYF
J gene: TRBJ2-2; D gene: TRBD2; clone size: few; CDR3 length: 16; V gene: TRBV6-2/TRBV6-3; CDR3 DNA: TGTGCCAGCAGCCCCGCGGGGGGGCAGAACACCGGGGAGCTGTTTTTT; CDR3 protein: CASSPAGGQNTGELFF
J gene: TRBJ2-1; D gene: TRBD1; clone size: medium-sized; CDR3 length: 12; V gene: TRBV2; CDR3 DNA: TGTGCCAGCAGGGAGGACAGGGGGCGACAGTTCTTC; CDR3 protein: CASREDRGRQFF
J gene: TRBJ1-5; D gene: TRBD1; clone size: -; CDR3 length: 16; V gene: TRBV19; CDR3 DNA: TGTGCCAGTAGTATTCACGGGACAGAGAACAATCAGCCCCAGCATTTT; CDR3 protein: CASSIHGTENNQPQHF
J gene: TRBJ1-1; D gene: -; clone size: large; CDR3 length: 15; V gene: TRBV5-6; CDR3 DNA: TGTGCCAGCAGCTTGGAAGGGGTTTTGAACACTGAAGCTTTCTTT; CDR3 protein: CASSLEGVLNTEAFF
J gene: TRBJ2-7; D gene: -; clone size: medium-sized; CDR3 length: 13; V gene: TRBV20-1; CDR3 DNA: TGCAGTGCATACCGGGACACCTCCTACGAGCAGTACTTC; CDR3 protein: CSAYRDTSYEQYF
J gene: TRBJ1-6; D gene: -; clone size: large; CDR3 length: 13; V gene: TRBV7-7; CDR3 DNA: TGTGCTAGCAGCTACGACGGGGGTTCACCCCTCCACTTT; CDR3 protein: CASSYDGGSPLHF
J gene: TRBJ1-5; D gene: -; clone size: -; CDR3 length: 18; V gene: TRBV12-5; CDR3 DNA: TGTGCTAGTGGTTTGACCATCGCATCTCGACAGTTTAATCAGCCCCAGCATTTT; CDR3 protein: CASGLTIASRQFNQPQHF
J gene: TRBJ1-5; D gene: -; clone size: -; CDR3 length: 15; V gene: TRBV6-6; CDR3 DNA: TGTGCCAGCAGTTACCGGCCCAGAGAGGGACAGCCCCAGCATTTT; CDR3 protein: CASSYRPREGQPQHF
J gene: TRBJ2-1; D gene: -; clone size: large; CDR3 length: 15; V gene: TRBV5-1; CDR3 DNA: TGCGCCAGCAGCTTGGTAGGGGTGGAAAACAATGAGCAGTTCTTC; CDR3 protein: CASSLVGVENNEQFF
J gene: TRBJ2-3; D gene: TRBD1; clone size: large; CDR3 length: 13; V gene: TRBV6-5; CDR3 DNA: TGTGCCACCTTAGGGACAGGGGCAGATACGCAGTATTTT; CDR3 protein: CATLGTGADTQYF
J gene: TRBJ2-3; D gene: -; clone size: large; CDR3 length: 16; V gene: TRBV11-3; CDR3 DNA: TGTGCCAGCAGCTTCGGGGGAGGCGGGTACACAGATACGCAGTATTTT; CDR3 protein: CASSFGGGGYTDTQYF
J gene: TRBJ2-2; D gene: -; clone size: medium-sized; CDR3 length: 15; V gene: TRBV2; CDR3 DNA: TGTGCCAGCAGTGAAATCCCCGGGGCAGGCGGGGAGCTGTTTTTT; CDR3 protein: CASSEIPGAGGELFF
J gene: TRBJ2-2; D gene: -; clone size: large; CDR3 length: 14; V gene: TRBV11-2; CDR3 DNA: TGTGCCAGCAGCAGCGGGTTCAACACCGGGGAGCTGTTTTTT; CDR3 protein: CASSSGFNTGELFF